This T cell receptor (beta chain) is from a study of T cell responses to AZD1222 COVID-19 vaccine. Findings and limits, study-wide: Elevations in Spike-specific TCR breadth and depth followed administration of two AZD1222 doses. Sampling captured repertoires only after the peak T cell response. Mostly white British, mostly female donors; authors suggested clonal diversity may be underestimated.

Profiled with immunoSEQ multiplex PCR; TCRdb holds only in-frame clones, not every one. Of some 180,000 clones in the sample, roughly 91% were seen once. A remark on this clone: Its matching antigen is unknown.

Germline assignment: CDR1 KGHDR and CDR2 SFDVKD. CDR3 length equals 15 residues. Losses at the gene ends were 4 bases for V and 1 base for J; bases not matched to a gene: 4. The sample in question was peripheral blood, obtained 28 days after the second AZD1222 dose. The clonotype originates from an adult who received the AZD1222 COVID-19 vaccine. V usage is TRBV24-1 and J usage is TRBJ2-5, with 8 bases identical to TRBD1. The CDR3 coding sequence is TGTGCCACCAGTGAGGGGACAGGCCTCCAAGAGACCCAGTACTTC. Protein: CATSEGTGLQETQYF.